One and the same sample provided the 27 T cell receptor beta chains below, sequenced in a study of identical twins. TCRdb passed the 5' RACE reads through MiXCR, listing each CDR3 protein once. Of roughly 750,000 distinct CDR3 sequences listed, around 21% were seen once; the top ten hold approximately 4.3%. These same data were also listed under a study on T cells expressing NK-cell markers.

Sequencing input: PBMCs. All receptors come from a woman aged 18 to 35 in good health.

This clonotype showed up just a few times. The chain uses TRBV7-8 and TRBJ2-1; D may match TRBD1 or TRBD2 (6 bases each). Per germline, CDR1 SGHVS and CDR2 FQNEAQ. The CDR3 is 13 amino acids. The ends were cut back, 5 bases at V and 6 bases at J, with 11 bases in the middle. The CDR3 region is CASSQGTLNEQFF. The CDR3, as DNA: TGTGCCAGCAGCCAGGGGACTCTCAATGAGCAGTTCTTC.

The J gene is TRBJ2-5, the V gene TRBV6-1; 7 positions match TRBD1. The CDR3 consists of 13 residues. J gave up 4 bases and V 8 bases, and 7 bases lay outside the gene matches. The germline gives CDR1 MNHNS, CDR2 SASEGT. The chain's CDR3 is CASADRVRETQYF. In nucleotides, the CDR3 is TGTGCCAGCGCTGACAGGGTGAGAGAGACCCAGTACTTC.

This clonotype was seen at least ten times. This chain links TRBV20-1 with TRBJ2-1, with a tentative D call TRBD2 (6 bases). V gave up 3 bases and J gave up 6 bases, with 21 bases separating them. Germline V gene sequence: CDR1 DFQATT, CDR2 SNEGSKA (reference sequence). This CDR3 spans 16 amino acids. CDR3 in DNA: TGCAGTGCTAGTATTTCGGCGGGGCGGGCCGGCAATGAGCAGTTCTTC. As protein: CSASISAGRAGNEQFF.

This clonotype occurred a few times. The V and J genes are TRBV6-2 or TRBV6-3 and TRBJ2-7, with 13 nucleotides matching TRBD2. The CDR3 covers 17 residues. Per the germline V gene, CDR1 is MNHEY and CDR2 is SVGEGT. V lost 2 bases to trimming and J lost 1 base; unmatched junction nucleotides: 5. The DNA for the CDR3 is TGTGCCAGCAGTTACGGACTAGCGGGAGTAGGGTCCTACGAGCAGTACTTC. Translation gives CASSYGLAGVGSYEQYF.

This rearrangement joins TRBV13 to TRBJ2-3, with D perhaps TRBD2 (7 bases). The germline V gene has CDR1 PRHDT and CDR2 FYEKMQ (reference sequence). There are 14 residues in the CDR3. The germline V and J ends were trimmed by 3 bases and 4 bases, with 11 bases remaining between them. DNA of the CDR3: TGTGCCAGCAGCTTGGGGAGGGGGTCAGATACGCAGTATTTT. As protein: CASSLGRGSDTQYF.

This clonotype has a count of ten or more. The genes are TRBV20-1 and TRBJ1-1; D is unresolved. Trimming cost V 6 bases and J 1 base, with 18 bases left between them. CDR1 is DFQATT and CDR2 is SNEGSKA in the germline V gene (reference sequence). The CDR3 has 15 amino acids. CDR3 in DNA: TGCAGTGCCCCCAGTGTCACACACTCGAACACTGAAGCTTTCTTT. The encoded protein is CSAPSVTHSNTEAFF.

J is TRBJ2-1 and V is TRBV21-1; TRBD2, as called in the table, went unchecked against the DNA. TRBV21-1 corresponds to a pseudogene. CDR3 size: 15 residues. CDR3 amino acids: CASSKRRGGDNEQFF. CDR3 bases: TGTGCCAGCAGCAAAAGGCGGGGGGGGGACAATGAGCAGTTCTTC.

The sample holds a few counts of this clonotype. This chain uses TRBV9 with TRBJ2-3, with D perhaps given as TRBD1 or TRBD2 (5 bases each). The CDR3 sequence is 16 residues long. Germline V gene sequence: CDR1 SGDLS, CDR2 YYNGEE. V was cut by 4 bases and J by 2 bases, with 17 bases left in between. The CDR3 bases are TGTGCCAGCAGCCCCCGGGGCTTCACTTACACAGATACGCAGTATTTT. Translation: CASSPRGFTYTDTQYF.

This rearrangement joins TRBV3-1 to TRBJ1-2; D gene uncertain. CDR1 is LGHDT, CDR2 YNNKEL, per germline (reference sequence). Trimming shortened V by 6 bases and J by 7 bases, and 15 bases separated the two germline ends. The CDR3 has 13 amino acids. Written as DNA, the CDR3 is TGTGCCAGCAGGGACGACTACTATGGTGGCTACACCTTC. Amino acid sequence: CASRDDYYGGYTF. Combining the CDR3 with reference TRBV3-1 and TRBJ1-2 gives the whole variable domain DTAVSQTPKYLVTQMGNDKSIKCEQNLGHDTMYWYKQDSKKFLKIMFSYNNKELIINETVPNRFSPKSPDKAHLNLHINSLELGDSAVYFCASRDDYYGGYTFGSGTRLTVV.

This clonotype was recorded a few times. This rearrangement joins TRBV6-2 or TRBV6-3 to TRBJ1-5; D may be TRBD1 (6 bases). Trimming shortened V by 7 bases and J by 10 bases, and 14 bases separated the two germline ends. CDR3 length: 12 amino acids. The germline V gene encodes CDR1 MNHEY and CDR2 SVGEGT. In DNA, the CDR3 is TGTGCCAGCACTCAACAGGGCCGACCCCAGCATTTT. Translated, it gives CASTQQGRPQHF.

This clonotype has ten or more counts. The chain couples TRBV6-5 to TRBJ2-7; D is perhaps TRBD2 (5 bases). Germline CDR1 is MNHEY and CDR2 is SVGAGI. Trimming left V 4 bases short and J 7 bases short, with 14 bases between. The CDR3 consists of 13 residues. The CDR3, as DNA: TGTGCCAGCAGTTTCGGACCAGAGCGGGAGCAGTACTTC. It yields the protein CASSFGPEREQYF.

The table lists this clonotype with a few counts. In DNA form, the CDR3 reads TGTGCCAGCAGCCAAAGGGTCACAGATACGCAGTATTTT. Its translation: CASSQRVTDTQYF. The V call is TRBV7-7, the J call TRBJ2-3; the D is unclear. The length of the CDR3 is 13 residues. The V and J ends lost 5 bases and 2 bases respectively, with 8 bases between them. The V gene's germline CDR1 is SSHAT and CDR2 FNYEAQ (reference sequence).

This clonotype was observed at least ten times. At one of its ends the junction is not consistent with the germline gene, which may arise from a read error. The chain links TRBV18 to TRBJ1-1; 7 bases line up with TRBD1. This CDR3 has 13 amino acids. Germline V gene lookup returns CDR1 KGHSH and CDR2 LQKENI. Here the CDR3 DNA reads TGCGCCAGCAGCCCTACAGGGGACACTGAAGCTTTCTTT. This sequence encodes CASSPTGDTEAFF.

The table lists this clonotype with a few counts. The chain links TRBV20-1 to TRBJ2-7; TRBD1 matches at 7 bases. Looked up from germline, CDR1 is DFQATT and CDR2 is SNEGSKA (reference sequence). The V gene end was trimmed by 6 bases and the J gene end by 3 bases; junction bases not matched to a gene: 17. CDR3 length: 16 amino acids. This CDR3 is CSALVSPPGQHYEQYF. CDR3 in DNA: TGCAGTGCCCTAGTATCTCCACCGGGACAGCACTACGAGCAGTACTTC.

The table lists this clonotype with many counts. The rearrangement uses TRBV12-3 or TRBV12-4 and TRBJ2-5; no clear D gene. V lost 3 bases, J lost 0 bases, and 8 bases lay in between. The CDR3 length is 14 residues. The CDR3 loop is CASSLRQNQETQYF. CDR3 coding DNA: TGTGCCAGCAGTTTGAGGCAGAACCAAGAGACCCAGTACTTC.

J is TRBJ1-5 and V is TRBV3-1; no clear D. The CDR3 loop spans 14 amino acids. V gave up 2 bases and J gave up 0 bases, with 5 bases separating them. CDR1 and CDR2 from the germline V gene are LGHDT and YNNKEL (reference sequence). Written as DNA, the CDR3 is TGTGCCAGCAGCCAATACGCTAGCAATCAGCCCCAGCATTTT. Protein product: CASSQYASNQPQHF.

This clonotype appeared many times. V gene TRBV29-1 combines with J gene TRBJ2-7; no definite D call. Germline CDR1 is SQVTM and CDR2 is ANQGSEA. This CDR3 is built from 12 residues. Deletions cut 6 bases from V and 4 bases from J, with 13 bases between. In DNA, the CDR3 is TGCAGCGTAAGCCCTAGTTCATACGAGCAGTACTTC. It yields the protein CSVSPSSYEQYF.

This chain links TRBV20-1 with TRBJ2-5; D not certain. The CDR3 totals 12 residues. Germline V gene lookup returns CDR1 DFQATT and CDR2 SNEGSKA (reference sequence). Trimming took 8 bases from V and 0 from J, leaving 10 bases between them. The chain's CDR3 is CSFRLYQETQYF. DNA for the CDR3: TGCAGTTTCCGTTTGTACCAAGAGACCCAGTACTTC.

This chain links TRBV20-1 with TRBJ2-7; possibly TRBD2 for D (6 bases). The germline V and J ends were trimmed by 5 bases and 0 bases, with 17 bases remaining between them. Germline V gene data show CDR1 as DFQATT and CDR2 as SNEGSKA (reference sequence). The CDR3 covers 15 residues. The chain's CDR3 is CSAPLESGLSYEQYF. The CDR3 DNA follows: TGCAGTGCTCCCCTCGAGAGCGGGCTCTCCTACGAGCAGTACTTC.

This clonotype occurred a few times. The chain combines TRBV12-3 or TRBV12-4 with TRBJ2-3; D remains ambiguous. Trimming pared 4 bases from V and 12 bases from J, leaving 11 bases between. This CDR3 contains 11 residues. The CDR3 DNA is TGTGCCAGCAGTTCAGGCGGCTTTCAGTATTTT. It encodes CASSSGGFQYF.

The chain links TRBV6-4 to TRBJ2-7, with 9 bases lining up with TRBD1. J gave up 1 base and V 5 bases, and 6 bases lay outside the gene matches. Germline V gene data show CDR1 as MRHNA and CDR2 as SNTAGT. The CDR3 spans 15 residues. The CDR3 DNA follows: TGTGCCAGCAGTATACAGGGGGCAAGGTCCTACGAGCAGTACTTC. Translating gives CASSIQGARSYEQYF.

The chain recombines TRBV5-8 with TRBJ2-3; tentative D call: TRBD2 (6 bases). The germline gives CDR1 SGHTS, CDR2 YDEGEE. CDR3 size: 14 residues. V lost 0 bases, J lost 8 bases, and 13 bases lay in between. The CDR3 is CASSLAGAGGTQYF. DNA for the CDR3: TGTGCCAGCAGCTTGGCGGGAGCGGGCGGTACGCAGTATTTT.

The chain couples TRBV4-3 to TRBJ1-2, with 7 bases that match TRBD1. This CDR3 contains 15 residues. Germline-derived CDR1 and CDR2 are LGHNA and YSLEER. J was trimmed by 3 bases and V by 0 bases; bases with no gene match: 4. The CDR3 DNA sequence: TGCGCCAGCAGCCAAGAACCCGGGACAGACTATGGCTACACCTTC. Translation: CASSQEPGTDYGYTF.

This clonotype has a handful of counts. The V gene is TRBV12-3 or TRBV12-4, the J gene TRBJ2-5, with 9 nucleotides matching TRBD1. Trimming removed 5 bases from V and 0 bases from J; junction bases left unmatched: 10. The CDR3 loop spans 17 amino acids. The CDR3 bases are TGTGCCAGCAGTATGAAATCCGGGACAGGGCACCAAGAGACCCAGTACTTC. Its translation: CASSMKSGTGHQETQYF.

Ten or more counts support this clonotype. The CDR3 DNA reads TGTGCCAGCAGGAAACAGGAAAACTATGGCTACACCTTC. Protein sequence: CASRKQENYGYTF. The chain couples TRBV12-3 or TRBV12-4 to TRBJ1-2, with a possible D match to TRBD1 (5 bases). V was pared by 6 bases and J by 2 bases, with 10 bases between. The CDR3 covers 13 residues.

This sequence joins TRBV7-2 and TRBJ1-1; 8 bases agree with TRBD1. Per germline, CDR1 SGHTA and CDR2 FQGNSA. Unmatched junction bases numbered 9, after V lost 3 bases and J lost 3 bases. The CDR3 totals 16 residues. The CDR3 coding sequence is TGTGCCAGCAGCTTGGTACCGGGACAGGTGGACACTGAAGCTTTCTTT. It codes for CASSLVPGQVDTEAFF.

The chain has TRBV10-3 and TRBJ2-7; D is ambiguous. This CDR3 region has 15 residues. Germline V gives CDR1 ENHRY, CDR2 SYGVKD. Trimming left V 0 bases short and J 3 bases short, with 12 bases between. The CDR3 reads CAISESVGLVYEQYF. The CDR3 coding sequence is TGTGCCATCAGTGAGTCGGTAGGGCTAGTCTACGAGCAGTACTTC.